This TCR beta chain emerged from a study of blood T cell repertoires in COVID-19. Study details: T cells, B-cell-depleted T cells, or PBMCs provided the cDNA or gDNA that served as material.

V was trimmed by 4 bases and J by 1 base, leaving 9 bases between them. Germline V gene data show CDR1 as SGHKS and CDR2 as YYEKEE (reference sequence). The CDR3 runs 13 residues. Per the original data handling: Estimates of nucleated cell counts were drawn from the amplification of reference gene primers. The method was immunoSEQ multiplex PCR; TCRdb's version includes in-frame clones alone and lacks a portion of them. D and trimming were read from the DNA, whereas the V and J calls and clone size are those reported in that table. The sample includes about 280,000 clones, around nine tenths of them seen just once. Points on this clone: Additional DNA sequences in this sample encode the identical CDR3.

The sequence came from a woman aged 25 to 39 with COVID-19, enrolled during active disease. J is TRBJ2-7 and V is TRBV5-5, with a tentative D call TRBD1 (6 bases). Sequencing was performed on peripheral blood. The CDR3 is CASSRQGSYEQYF. CDR3 DNA sequence: TGTGCCAGCAGCCGTCAGGGGTCCTACGAGCAGTACTTC.